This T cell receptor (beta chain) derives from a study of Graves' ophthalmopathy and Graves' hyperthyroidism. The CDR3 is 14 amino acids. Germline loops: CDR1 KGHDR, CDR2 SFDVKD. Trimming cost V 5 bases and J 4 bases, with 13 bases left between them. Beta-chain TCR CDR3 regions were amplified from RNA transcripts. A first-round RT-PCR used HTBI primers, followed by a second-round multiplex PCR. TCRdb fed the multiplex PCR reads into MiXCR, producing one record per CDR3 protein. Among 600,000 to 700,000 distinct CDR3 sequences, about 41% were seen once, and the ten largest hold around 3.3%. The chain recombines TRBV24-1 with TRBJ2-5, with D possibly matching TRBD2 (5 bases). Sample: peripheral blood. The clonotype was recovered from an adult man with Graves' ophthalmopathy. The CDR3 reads CATSAPTSGETQYF. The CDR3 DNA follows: TGTGCCACCAGTGCCCCCACGAGCGGAGAGACCCAGTACTTC.